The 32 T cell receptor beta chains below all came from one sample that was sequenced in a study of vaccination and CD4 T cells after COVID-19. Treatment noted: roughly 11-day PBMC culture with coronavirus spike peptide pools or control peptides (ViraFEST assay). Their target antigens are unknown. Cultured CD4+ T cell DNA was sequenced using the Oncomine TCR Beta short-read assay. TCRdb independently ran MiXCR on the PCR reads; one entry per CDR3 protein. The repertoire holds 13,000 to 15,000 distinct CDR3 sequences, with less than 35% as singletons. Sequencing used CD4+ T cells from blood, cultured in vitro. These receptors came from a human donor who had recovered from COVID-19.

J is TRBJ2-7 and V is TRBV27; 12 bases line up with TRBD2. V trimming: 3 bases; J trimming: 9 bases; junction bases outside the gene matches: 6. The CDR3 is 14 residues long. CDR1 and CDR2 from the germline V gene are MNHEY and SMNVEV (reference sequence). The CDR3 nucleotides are TGTGCCAGCAGTTTGACTAGCGGGAGTGTAGGGCAGTACTTC. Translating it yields CASSLTSGSVGQYF.

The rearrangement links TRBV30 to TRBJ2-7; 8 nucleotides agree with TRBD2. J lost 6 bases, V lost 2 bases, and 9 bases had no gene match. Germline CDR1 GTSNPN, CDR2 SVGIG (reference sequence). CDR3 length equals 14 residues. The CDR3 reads CAWSPPAGGGEQYF. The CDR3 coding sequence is TGTGCCTGGAGTCCCCCGGCGGGGGGAGGCGAGCAGTACTTC.

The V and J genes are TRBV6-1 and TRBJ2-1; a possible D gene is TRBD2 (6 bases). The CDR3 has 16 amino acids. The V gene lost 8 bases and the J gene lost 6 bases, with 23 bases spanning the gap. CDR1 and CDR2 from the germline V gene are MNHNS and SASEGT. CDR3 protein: CASRTGGAGTFNEQFF. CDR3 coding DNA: TGTGCCAGCCGAACCGGAGGGGCCGGAACCTTCAATGAGCAGTTCTTC.

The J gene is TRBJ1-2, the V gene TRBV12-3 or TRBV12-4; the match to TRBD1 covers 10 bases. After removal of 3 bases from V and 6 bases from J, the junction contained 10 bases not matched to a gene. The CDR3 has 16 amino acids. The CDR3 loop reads CASSLKTGGGVHGYTF. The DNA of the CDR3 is TGTGCCAGCAGTTTGAAGACAGGGGGCGGAGTCCATGGCTACACCTTC.

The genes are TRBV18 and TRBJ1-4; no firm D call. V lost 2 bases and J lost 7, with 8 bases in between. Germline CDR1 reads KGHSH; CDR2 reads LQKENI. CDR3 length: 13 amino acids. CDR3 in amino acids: CASSPSTPEKLFF. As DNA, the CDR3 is TGTGCCAGCTCACCATCGACCCCTGAAAAACTGTTTTTT. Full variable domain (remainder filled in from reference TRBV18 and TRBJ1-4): NAGVMQNPRHLVRRRGQEARLRCSPMKGHSHVYWYRQLPEEGLKFMVYLQKENIIDESGMPKERFSAEFPKEGPSILRIQQVVRGDSAAYFCASSPSTPEKLFFGSGTQLSVL.

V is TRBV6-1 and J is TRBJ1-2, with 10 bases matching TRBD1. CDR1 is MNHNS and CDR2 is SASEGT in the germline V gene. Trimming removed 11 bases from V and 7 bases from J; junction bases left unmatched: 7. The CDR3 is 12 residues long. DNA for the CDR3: TGTGCCGTCGGGACAGGGGCGTCTGGCTACACCTTC. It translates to CAVGTGASGYTF.

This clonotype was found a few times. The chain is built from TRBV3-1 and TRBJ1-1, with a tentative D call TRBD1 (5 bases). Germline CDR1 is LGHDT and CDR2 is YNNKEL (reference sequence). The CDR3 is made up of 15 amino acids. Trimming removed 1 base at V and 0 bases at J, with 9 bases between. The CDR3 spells CASSQGPGMNTEAFF. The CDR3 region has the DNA TGTGCCAGCAGCCAAGGTCCAGGGATGAACACTGAAGCTTTCTTT.

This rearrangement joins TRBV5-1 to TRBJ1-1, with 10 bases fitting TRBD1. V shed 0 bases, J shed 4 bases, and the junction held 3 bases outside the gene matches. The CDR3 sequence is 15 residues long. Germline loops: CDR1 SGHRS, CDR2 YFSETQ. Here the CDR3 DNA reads TGCGCCAGCAGCTTGGGTAGGACAGGGGGCACTGAAGCTTTCTTT. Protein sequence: CASSLGRTGGTEAFF.

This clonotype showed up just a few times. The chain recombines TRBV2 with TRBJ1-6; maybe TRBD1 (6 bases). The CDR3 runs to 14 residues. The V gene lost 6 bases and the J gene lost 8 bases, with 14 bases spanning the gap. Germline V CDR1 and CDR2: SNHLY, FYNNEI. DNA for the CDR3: TGTGCCAGCAGAGGGTACAGGGATCATTCACCCCTCCACTTT. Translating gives CASRGYRDHSPLHF.

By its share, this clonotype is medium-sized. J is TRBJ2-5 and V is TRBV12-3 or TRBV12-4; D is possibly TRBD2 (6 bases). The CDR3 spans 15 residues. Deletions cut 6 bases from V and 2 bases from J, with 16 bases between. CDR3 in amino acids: CASSSQGLTQETQYF. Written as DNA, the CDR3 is TGTGCCAGCAGCTCCCAGGGACTTACACAAGAGACCCAGTACTTC.

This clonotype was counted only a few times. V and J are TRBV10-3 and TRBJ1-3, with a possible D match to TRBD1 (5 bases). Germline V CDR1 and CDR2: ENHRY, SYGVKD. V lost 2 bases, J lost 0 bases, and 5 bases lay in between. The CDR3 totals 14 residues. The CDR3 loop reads CAISEGHSGNTIYF. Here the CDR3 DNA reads TGTGCCATCAGTGAGGGACACTCTGGAAACACCATATATTTT.

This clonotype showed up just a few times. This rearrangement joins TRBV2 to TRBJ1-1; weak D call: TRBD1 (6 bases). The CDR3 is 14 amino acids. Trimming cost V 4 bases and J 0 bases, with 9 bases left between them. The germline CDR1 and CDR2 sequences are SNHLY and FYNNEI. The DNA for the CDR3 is TGTGCCAGCAGTGGGGGACATTTGAACACTGAAGCTTTCTTT. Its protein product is CASSGGHLNTEAFF.

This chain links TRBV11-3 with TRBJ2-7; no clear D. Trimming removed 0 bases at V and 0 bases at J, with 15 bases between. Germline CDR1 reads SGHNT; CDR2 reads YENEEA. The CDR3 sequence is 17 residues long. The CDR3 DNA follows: TGTGCCAGCAGCTTAGATTTATGGGAATCGGTCTCCTACGAGCAGTACTTC. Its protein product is CASSLDLWESVSYEQYF. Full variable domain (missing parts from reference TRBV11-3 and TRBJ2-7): EAGVVQSPRYKIIEKKQPVAFWCNPISGHNTLYWYLQNLGQGPELLIRYENEEAVDDSQLPKDRFSAERLKGVDSTLKIQPAELGDSAVYLCASSLDLWESVSYEQYFGPGTRLTVT.

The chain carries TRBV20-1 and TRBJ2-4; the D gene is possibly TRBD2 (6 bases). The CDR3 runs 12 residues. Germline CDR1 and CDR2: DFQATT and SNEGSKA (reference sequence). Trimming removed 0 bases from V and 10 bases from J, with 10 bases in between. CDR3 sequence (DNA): TGCAGTGCTAGAGATACGGGGGAGATTCAGTACTTC. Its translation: CSARDTGEIQYF.

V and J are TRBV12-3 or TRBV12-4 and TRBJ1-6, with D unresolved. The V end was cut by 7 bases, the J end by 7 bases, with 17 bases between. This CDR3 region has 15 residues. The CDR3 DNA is TGTGCCAGCACCCCGGGAGTAGGAAAAAATTCACCCCTCCACTTT. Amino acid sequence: CASTPGVGKNSPLHF.

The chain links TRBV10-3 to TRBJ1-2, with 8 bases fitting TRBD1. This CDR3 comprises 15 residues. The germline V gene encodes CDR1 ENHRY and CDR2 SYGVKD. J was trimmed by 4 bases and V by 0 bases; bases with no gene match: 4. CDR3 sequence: CAISESDRESYGYTF. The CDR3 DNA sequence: TGTGCCATCAGTGAGTCGGACAGGGAGAGCTATGGCTACACCTTC.

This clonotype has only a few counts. The CDR3 DNA reads as TGTGCCAGCAGCACAGACAGGGGGGCCTACGAGCAGTACTTC. The encoded protein is CASSTDRGAYEQYF. The chain uses TRBV7-2 and TRBJ2-7; 9 bases are a match to TRBD1. CDR3 size: 14 residues. Germline CDR1 and CDR2: SGHTA and FQGNSA. V lost 5 bases to trimming and J lost 2 bases; unmatched junction nucleotides: 4.

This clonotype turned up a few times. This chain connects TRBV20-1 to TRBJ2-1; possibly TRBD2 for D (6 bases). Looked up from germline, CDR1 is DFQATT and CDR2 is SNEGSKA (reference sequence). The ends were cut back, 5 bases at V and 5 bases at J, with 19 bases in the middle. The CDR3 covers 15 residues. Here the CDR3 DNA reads TGCAGTGCTCCAAAAGGAGTAGCGGTGGACAATGAGCAGTTCTTC. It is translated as CSAPKGVAVDNEQFF.

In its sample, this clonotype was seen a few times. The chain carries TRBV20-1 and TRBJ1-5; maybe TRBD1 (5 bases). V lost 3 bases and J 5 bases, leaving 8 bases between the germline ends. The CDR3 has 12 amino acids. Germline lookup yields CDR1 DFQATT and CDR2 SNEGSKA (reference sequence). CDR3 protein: CSARVGDQPQHF. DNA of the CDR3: TGCAGTGCTAGGGTAGGGGATCAGCCCCAGCATTTT.

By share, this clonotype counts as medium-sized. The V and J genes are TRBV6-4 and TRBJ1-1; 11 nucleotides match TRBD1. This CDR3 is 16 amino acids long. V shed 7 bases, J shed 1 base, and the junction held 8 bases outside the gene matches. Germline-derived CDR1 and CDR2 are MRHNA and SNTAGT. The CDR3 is CASTPGQGAPNTEAFF. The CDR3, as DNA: TGTGCCAGCACTCCTGGACAGGGGGCTCCGAACACTGAAGCTTTCTTT.

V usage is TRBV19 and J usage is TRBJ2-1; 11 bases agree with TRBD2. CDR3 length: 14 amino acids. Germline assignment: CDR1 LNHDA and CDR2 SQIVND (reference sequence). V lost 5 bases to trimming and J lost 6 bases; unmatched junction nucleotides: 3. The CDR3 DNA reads TGTGCCAGTAGTCCAGGACTAGCGGGCAATGAGCAGTTCTTC. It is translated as CASSPGLAGNEQFF.

In nucleotides, the CDR3 is TGTGCCAGCAGCTTGGGACACCTGAACACTGAAGCTTTCTTT. Translation gives CASSLGHLNTEAFF. The chain couples TRBV11-2 to TRBJ1-1; possible D gene TRBD1, 6 bases. CDR3 length: 14 residues. The V end lost 3 bases, the J end lost 0 bases, and 8 bases lay between the germline ends. Per germline, CDR1 SGHAT and CDR2 FQNNGV.

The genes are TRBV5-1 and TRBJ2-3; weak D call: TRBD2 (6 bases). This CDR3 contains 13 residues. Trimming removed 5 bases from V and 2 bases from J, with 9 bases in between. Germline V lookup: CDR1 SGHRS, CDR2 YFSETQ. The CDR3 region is CASRRDSTDTQYF. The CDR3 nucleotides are TGCGCCAGCAGGCGGGATTCCACAGATACGCAGTATTTT.

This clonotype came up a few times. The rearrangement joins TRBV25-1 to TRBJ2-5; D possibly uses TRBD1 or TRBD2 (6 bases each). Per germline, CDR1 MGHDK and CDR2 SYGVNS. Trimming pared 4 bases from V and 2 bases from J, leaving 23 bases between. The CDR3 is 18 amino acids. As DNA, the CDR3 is TGTGCCAGCAGTGGAAACCAAGGGGGGCGGGCGGCTCAAGAGACCCAGTACTTC. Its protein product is CASSGNQGGRAAQETQYF. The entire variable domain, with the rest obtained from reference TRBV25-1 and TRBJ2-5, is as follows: EADIYQTPRYLVIGTGKKITLECSQTMGHDKMYWYQQDPGMELHLIHYSYGVNSTEKGDLSSESTVSRIRTEHFPLTLESARPSHTSQYLCASSGNQGGRAAQETQYFGPGTRLLVL.

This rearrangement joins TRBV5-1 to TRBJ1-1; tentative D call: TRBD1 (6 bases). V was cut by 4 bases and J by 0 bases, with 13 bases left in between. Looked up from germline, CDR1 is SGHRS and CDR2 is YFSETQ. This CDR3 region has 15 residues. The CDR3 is CASSEDSIMNTEAFF. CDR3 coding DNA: TGCGCCAGCAGCGAGGACAGTATCATGAACACTGAAGCTTTCTTT. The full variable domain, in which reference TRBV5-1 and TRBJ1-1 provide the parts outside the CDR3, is KAGVTQTPRYLIKTRGQQVTLSCSPISGHRSVSWYQQTPGQGLQFLFEYFSETQRNKGNFPGRFSGRQFSNSRSEMNVSTLELGDSALYLCASSEDSIMNTEAFFGQGTRLTVV.

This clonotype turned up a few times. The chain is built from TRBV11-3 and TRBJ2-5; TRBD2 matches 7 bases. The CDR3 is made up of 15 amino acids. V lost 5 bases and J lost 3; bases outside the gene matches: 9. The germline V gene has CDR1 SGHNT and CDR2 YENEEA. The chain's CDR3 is CASSPRTSVEETQYF. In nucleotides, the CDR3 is TGTGCCAGCAGCCCCAGGACTAGTGTCGAAGAGACCCAGTACTTC.

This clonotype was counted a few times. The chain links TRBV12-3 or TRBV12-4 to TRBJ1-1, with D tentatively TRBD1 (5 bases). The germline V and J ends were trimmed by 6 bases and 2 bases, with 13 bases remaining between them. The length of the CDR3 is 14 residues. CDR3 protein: CASSYMGGNTEAFF. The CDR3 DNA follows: TGTGCCAGCAGCTACATGGGGGGAAACACTGAAGCTTTCTTT.

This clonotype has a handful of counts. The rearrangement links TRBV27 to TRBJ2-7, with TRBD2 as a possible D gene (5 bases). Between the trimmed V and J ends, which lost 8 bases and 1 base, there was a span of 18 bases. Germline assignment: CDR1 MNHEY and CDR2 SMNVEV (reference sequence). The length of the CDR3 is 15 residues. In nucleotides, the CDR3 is TGTGCCAGCCGAAGTTTGGGGAGCTCATCCTACGAGCAGTACTTC. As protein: CASRSLGSSSYEQYF.

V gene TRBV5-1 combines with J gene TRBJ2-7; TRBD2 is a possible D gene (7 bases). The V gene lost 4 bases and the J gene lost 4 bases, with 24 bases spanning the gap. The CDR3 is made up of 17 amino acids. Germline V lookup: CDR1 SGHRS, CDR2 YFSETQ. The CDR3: CASSPWSGGGASYEQYF. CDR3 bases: TGCGCCAGCAGCCCCTGGAGCGGTGGGGGGGCTAGTTACGAGCAGTACTTC.

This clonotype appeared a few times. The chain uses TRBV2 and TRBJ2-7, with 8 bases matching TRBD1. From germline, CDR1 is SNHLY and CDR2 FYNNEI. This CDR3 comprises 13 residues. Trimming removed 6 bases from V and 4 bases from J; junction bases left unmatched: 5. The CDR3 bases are TGTGCCAGCAGCGTGGACAGGGAATACGAGCAGTACTTC. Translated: CASSVDREYEQYF.

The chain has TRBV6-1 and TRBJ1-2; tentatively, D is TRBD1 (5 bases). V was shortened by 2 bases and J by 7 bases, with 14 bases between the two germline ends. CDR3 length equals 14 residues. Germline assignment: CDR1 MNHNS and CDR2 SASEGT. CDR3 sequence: CASSEKGGVGGYTF. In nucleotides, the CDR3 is TGTGCCAGCAGTGAAAAGGGAGGGGTGGGTGGCTACACCTTC.

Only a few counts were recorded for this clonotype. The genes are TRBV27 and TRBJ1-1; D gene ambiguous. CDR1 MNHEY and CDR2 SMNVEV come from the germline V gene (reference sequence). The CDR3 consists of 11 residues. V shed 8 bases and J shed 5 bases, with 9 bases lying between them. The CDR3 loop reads CASGLLTEAFF. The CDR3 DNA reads TGTGCCAGCGGACTCTTAACTGAAGCTTTCTTT.